This T cell receptor beta chain was identified during a study of blood T cell repertoires in COVID-19. Across the study: Samples came from the United States, Italy and Spain, spanning acute and convalescent COVID-19.

The protocol was immunoSEQ multiplex PCR, while the TCRdb copy is restricted to in-frame clones and leaves out a portion. Of about 440,000 clones in the sample, about 90% are singletons; the top ten hold less than 0.75%. Cohorts were determined from participant-reported clinical history. Either two negative PCRs, clearance, or symptom resolution qualified Cohort 3 donors as recovered. The CDR3 is made up of 16 amino acids. Trimming removed 3 bases from V and 7 bases from J; junction bases left unmatched: 12. Germline CDR1 ENHRY, CDR2 SYGVKD. This sequence joins TRBV10-3 and TRBJ2-1; 7 bases line up with TRBD2. The clonotype comes from a man in his late teens or twenties who had recovered from COVID-19. Input material: PBMCs or T cells enriched from blood (not recorded which). The CDR3 region is CAISDFGAGEVNEQFF. CDR3 nucleotide sequence: TGTGCCATCAGTGATTTTGGTGCGGGAGAAGTGAATGAGCAGTTCTTC.